This T cell receptor beta chain came from a study of T-cell memory formation after mild COVID-19. Across the whole study: Largely, the TCR clusters proved donor specific.

With constant-segment primers, 5'RACE yielded cDNA libraries of TCR alpha and TCR beta that carried sample barcodes and UMIs. TCRdb itself ran the 5' RACE reads through MiXCR, one entry per CDR3 protein. The sample lists about 440,000 distinct CDR3 sequences; 20% were seen once. Germline CDR1 reads SEHNR; CDR2 reads FQNEAQ (reference sequence). The CDR3 covers 15 residues. The V gene lost 1 base and the J gene lost 4 bases, with 13 bases spanning the gap. Details on this clonotype: The antigen is undetermined.

Study outcomes and limitations: Contracting clones localized mainly to CM and EM when CD4+ and mainly to EMRA when CD8+. Cross-reactive memory seemingly joined, as some responding clones were found in pre-infection memory.

The TCR was taken from an adult woman who had mild COVID-19 (a few samples of this study predate the infection). Cell type and time point are not known. The chain couples TRBV7-9 to TRBJ1-1; D might be TRBD1 (5 bases). The sequenced sample consisted of PBMCs or a T cell subset sorted from them (not recorded which). The CDR3 nucleotides read TGTGCCAGCAGCTTAGAGGGGAACGGCGCCACTGAAGCTTTCTTT. Translation gives CASSLEGNGATEAFF.